This entry lists 27 T cell receptor beta chains sequenced from one sample in a study of identical twins. TCRdb passed the 5' RACE reads through MiXCR, listing each CDR3 protein once. The sample records about 690,000 distinct CDR3 sequences, approximately 6.1% being singletons. The sample taken for sequencing was naive T cells sorted from blood. All receptors come from a man aged 18-30 years in good health.

This clonotype was observed a handful of times. The genes are TRBV6-5 and TRBJ1-6; the D is unclear. Germline lookup yields CDR1 MNHEY and CDR2 SVGAGI. The CDR3 consists of 16 residues. V lost 2 bases to trimming and J lost 0 bases, with 8 bases between them. The CDR3 nucleotides are TGTGCCAGCAGTTACACTCAGAGCTCCTATAATTCACCCCTCCACTTT. Its protein product is CASSYTQSSYNSPLHF.

This clonotype occurred many times. The chain combines TRBV5-1 with TRBJ2-7; 8 bases map to TRBD1. Germline V lookup: CDR1 SGHRS, CDR2 YFSETQ. The length of the CDR3 is 12 residues. The V and J ends lost 6 bases and 6 bases, in that order; junction bases with no gene match: 5. CDR3 in amino acids: CASTRTGTEQYF. The CDR3 DNA sequence: TGCGCCAGCACCCGGACAGGGACCGAGCAGTACTTC.

Comment on this clonotype: A much larger clone lies a single base off, so this may be a read error. The chain's CDR3 is CASSSGQGAAGTQYF. Here the CDR3 DNA reads TGTGCCAGCAGTTCGGGACAGGGGGCTGCAGGGACCCAGTACTTC. The V and J genes are TRBV28 and TRBJ2-5, with TRBD1 identical over 12 bases. The CDR3 runs to 15 residues. Germline CDR1 and CDR2: MDHEN and SYDVKM. The J segment lost 7 bases and the V segment lost 4 bases, leaving 7 bases of the junction unmatched.

The rearrangement links TRBV19 to TRBJ1-5; 7 bases are a match to TRBD1. V shed 10 bases, J shed 4 bases, and the junction held 13 bases outside the gene matches. The CDR3 is 15 residues long. CDR1 is LNHDA, CDR2 SQIVND, per germline (reference sequence). The CDR3 bases are TGTGCCACTTCGAGTCAGGGGGGTTTTAATCAGCCCCAGCATTTT. As protein: CATSSQGGFNQPQHF.

V usage is TRBV7-9 and J usage is TRBJ2-3, with D uncertain. Germline V gene data show CDR1 as SEHNR and CDR2 as FQNEAQ (reference sequence). The CDR3 is 15 amino acids. With 5 bases removed from V and 1 base from J, the gap between germline ends came to 13 bases. In DNA, the CDR3 is TGTGCCAGCAGCCCCGATAGTGGAGGCACAGATACGCAGTATTTT. Protein product: CASSPDSGGTDTQYF.

This clonotype was found many times. The chain has TRBV10-3 and TRBJ2-2; 9 bases fit TRBD1. J gave up 4 bases and V 6 bases, and 6 bases lay outside the gene matches. The V gene's germline CDR1 is ENHRY and CDR2 SYGVKD. The CDR3 spans 15 residues. The DNA of the CDR3 is TGTGCCATCAGGGGGACAGGGACGTCCACCGGGGAGCTGTTTTTT. Residues: CAIRGTGTSTGELFF.

The chain combines TRBV2 with TRBJ2-2; D remains unclear. CDR3 size: 14 residues. V gave up 1 base and J gave up 7 bases, with 10 bases separating them. Germline lookup yields CDR1 SNHLY and CDR2 FYNNEI. The CDR3 is CASSEVTYGGELFF. CDR3 bases: TGTGCCAGCAGTGAAGTTACGTATGGCGGGGAGCTGTTTTTT.

This clonotype occurred many times. The chain couples TRBV6-1 to TRBJ2-1; 13 bases are shared with TRBD2. In germline, CDR1 is MNHNS, CDR2 SASEGT. The CDR3 runs 15 residues. The V segment lost 1 base and the J segment 8 bases; nucleotides outside the gene matches: 2. In nucleotides, the CDR3 is TGTGCCAGCAGTGAAGGGACTAGCGGGAGCGATGAGCAGTTCTTC. Protein product: CASSEGTSGSDEQFF.

This clonotype came up many times. The chain uses TRBV29-1 and TRBJ1-3, with D perhaps matching TRBD1 (5 bases). This CDR3 is 14 amino acids long. Germline lookup yields CDR1 SQVTM and CDR2 ANQGSEA. V dropped 6 bases and J dropped 0 bases, with 12 bases sitting between them. The CDR3 DNA sequence: TGCAGCGTCGCGTCCGGACACTCTGGAAACACCATATATTTT. This encodes CSVASGHSGNTIYF.

This sequence joins TRBV6-5 and TRBJ1-1, with unresolved D. V was clipped by 0 bases and J by 0 bases, with 14 bases between them. CDR1 is MNHEY, CDR2 SVGAGI, per germline. The CDR3 covers 17 residues. The chain's CDR3 is CASSYSKGMALNTEAFF. CDR3 coding DNA: TGTGCCAGCAGTTACTCCAAGGGCATGGCCTTGAACACTGAAGCTTTCTTT.

In its sample, this clonotype was seen many times. The chain recombines TRBV3-1 with TRBJ1-2, with 8 bases lining up with TRBD1. The CDR3 runs 12 residues. The trim removed 8 bases at V and 6 bases at J, leaving 5 bases unmatched. CDR1 and CDR2 (germline): LGHDT, YNNKEL (reference sequence). As DNA, the CDR3 is TGTGCCAGCGGTCAGGGGGCCAATGGCTACACCTTC. Translating it yields CASGQGANGYTF.

This clonotype was found many times. The genes are TRBV27 and TRBJ2-3; a weak D match, TRBD2 (7 bases). CDR1 MNHEY and CDR2 SMNVEV come from the germline V gene (reference sequence). Trimming cost V 5 bases and J 0 bases, with 15 bases left between them. This CDR3 contains 16 residues. CDR3 nucleotides: TGTGCCAGCAGTCCCCAGGGGAGGGCTAGCACAGATACGCAGTATTTT. Its protein is CASSPQGRASTDTQYF.

This clonotype occurred a few times. V is TRBV20-1 and J is TRBJ2-1, with 7 bases lining up with TRBD2. The ends lost 3 bases at V and 5 bases at J; junction bases unmatched: 4. Germline V gene sequence: CDR1 DFQATT, CDR2 SNEGSKA (reference sequence). This CDR3 is 13 amino acids long. The CDR3 is CSASGLVHNEQFF. The DNA of the CDR3 is TGCAGTGCTAGTGGACTAGTACACAATGAGCAGTTCTTC.

The chain carries TRBV19 and TRBJ2-1; 9 nucleotides agree with TRBD1. Trimming removed 5 bases from V and 4 bases from J; junction bases left unmatched: 9. Germline V gives CDR1 LNHDA, CDR2 SQIVND (reference sequence). The CDR3 covers 16 residues. CDR3 nucleotide sequence: TGTGCCAGTAGTCCCCTACAGGGGGCAATTTACAATGAGCAGTTCTTC. Encoded protein: CASSPLQGAIYNEQFF.

The V gene is TRBV7-2, the J gene TRBJ2-1; 11 nucleotides align to TRBD2. V was pared by 1 base and J by 7 bases, with 3 bases of the junction left unmatched. The length of the CDR3 is 15 residues. CDR1 is SGHTA, CDR2 FQGNSA, per germline. CDR3 bases: TGTGCCAGCAGCTTAGGGGGACTAGCGGCGAATGAGCAGTTCTTC. It specifies CASSLGGLAANEQFF.

There are many counts of this clonotype. The V call is TRBV10-3, the J call TRBJ1-2; no definite D call. Germline V gene sequence: CDR1 ENHRY, CDR2 SYGVKD. There are 13 residues in the CDR3. DNA for the CDR3: TGTGCTTCCAATCGGGCTTTGAACTATGGCTACACCTTC. This gives the protein CASNRALNYGYTF.

DNA of the CDR3: TGTGCCACCAGCAGAGATCTGAGGACTAGCAGGGATGAGCAGTTCTTC. It encodes CATSRDLRTSRDEQFF. The chain has TRBV15 and TRBJ2-1; the match to TRBD2 covers 8 bases. The germline V gene has CDR1 LNHNV and CDR2 YYDKDF (reference sequence). The CDR3 contains 16 residues. V dropped 0 bases and J dropped 8; count of bases not matched to a gene: 9.

This clonotype was counted many times. The rearrangement links TRBV15 to TRBJ1-2; no definite D call. Trimming took 3 bases from V and 5 from J, leaving 13 bases between them. Germline CDR1 reads LNHNV; CDR2 reads YYDKDF (reference sequence). The CDR3 contains 14 residues. The CDR3 bases are TGTGCCACCAGCAGGAAGGGCCCATTTTATGGCTACACCTTC. As protein: CATSRKGPFYGYTF.

The rearrangement joins TRBV15 to TRBJ2-5; D is ambiguous. V was shortened by 4 bases and J by 4 bases, with 19 bases between the two germline ends. This CDR3 has 16 residues. Germline V gene sequence: CDR1 LNHNV, CDR2 YYDKDF (reference sequence). The CDR3, as DNA: TGTGCCACCAGCAAAGAGGTGCCGGGTACGGGAGAGACCCAGTACTTC. Translation gives CATSKEVPGTGETQYF.

In its sample, this clonotype was seen many times. The chain has TRBV24-1 and TRBJ2-1, with D possibly matching TRBD2 (6 bases). Germline V lookup: CDR1 KGHDR, CDR2 SFDVKD. CDR3 length equals 13 residues. The V gene lost 4 bases and the J gene lost 10 bases, with 13 bases spanning the gap. CDR3 amino acids: CATSEPGLGEQFF. CDR3 sequence (DNA): TGTGCCACCAGTGAGCCGGGACTTGGGGAGCAGTTCTTC.

This clonotype was found many times. This rearrangement joins TRBV27 to TRBJ2-3, with D perhaps matching TRBD2 (6 bases). The CDR3 sequence is 15 residues long. V dropped 3 bases and J dropped 6 bases, with 16 bases sitting between them. Per germline, CDR1 MNHEY and CDR2 SMNVEV (reference sequence). The DNA of the CDR3 is TGTGCCAGCAGTTTCTTGGGGGGAGCGGCGGATACGCAGTATTTT. Amino acid sequence: CASSFLGGAADTQYF.

The table lists this clonotype with a few counts. The chain couples TRBV7-2 to TRBJ2-7; possibly TRBD1 for D (5 bases). CDR1 SGHTA and CDR2 FQGNSA come from the germline V gene. The CDR3 extends over 15 amino acids. V was shortened by 1 base and J by 3 bases, with 13 bases between the two germline ends. The CDR3 DNA sequence: TGTGCCAGCAGCTTAGGGACACCCACTTACTACGAGCAGTACTTC. It yields the protein CASSLGTPTYYEQYF. The variable domain in full, with the rest retrieved from reference TRBV7-2 and TRBJ2-7, is GAGVSQSPSNKVTEKGKDVELRCDPISGHTALYWYRQSLGQGLEFLIYFQGNSAPDKSGLPSDRFSAERTGGSVSTLTIQRTQQEDSAVYLCASSLGTPTYYEQYFGPGTRLTVT.

This clonotype was seen only a few times. The chain is built from TRBV20-1 and TRBJ2-1; 8 bases line up with TRBD2. J was trimmed by 6 bases and V by 5 bases; bases with no gene match: 15. The CDR3 spans 16 residues. Looked up from germline, CDR1 is DFQATT and CDR2 is SNEGSKA (reference sequence). CDR3 protein: CSAPPPLAAYSNEQFF. DNA for the CDR3: TGCAGTGCTCCGCCCCCACTAGCGGCCTACTCCAATGAGCAGTTCTTC.

This clonotype was found many times. The V call is TRBV4-2, the J call TRBJ2-2; no definite D call. Germline V CDR1 and CDR2: LGHNA, YNFKEQ. This CDR3 is 16 amino acids long. V was cut by 0 bases and J by 5 bases, with 13 bases left in between. CDR3 sequence (DNA): TGTGCCAGCAGCCAAGACCATAGACGTCCGACCGGGGAGCTGTTTTTT. Translation: CASSQDHRRPTGELFF.

The chain is built from TRBV5-1 and TRBJ2-1, with TRBD2 matching over 7 bases. Germline CDR1 is SGHRS and CDR2 is YFSETQ. This CDR3 is 16 amino acids long. The trim removed 4 bases at V and 5 bases at J, leaving 12 bases unmatched. CDR3 sequence: CASSPGTTSTHNEQFF. CDR3 DNA: TGCGCCAGCAGCCCCGGGACTACCTCCACCCACAATGAGCAGTTCTTC.

The chain combines TRBV27 with TRBJ1-4; 9 bases are shared with TRBD1. Germline loops: CDR1 MNHEY, CDR2 SMNVEV (reference sequence). Trimming cost V 5 bases and J 10 bases; bases outside gene matches: 17. There are 17 residues in the CDR3. The CDR3 DNA reads TGTGCCAGCAGTAGGAGACCCACAGGGGGCGGTTTACGAAAACTGTTTTTT. It translates to CASSRRPTGGGLRKLFF.

The V gene is TRBV3-1, the J gene TRBJ2-3; 7 nucleotides align to TRBD2. Germline CDR1 LGHDT, CDR2 YNNKEL (reference sequence). This CDR3 comprises 13 residues. J gave up 4 bases and V 7 bases, and 5 bases lay outside the gene matches. CDR3 sequence (DNA): TGTGCCAGCAACAGCGGGAAATCAGATACGCAGTATTTT. Translation gives CASNSGKSDTQYF.